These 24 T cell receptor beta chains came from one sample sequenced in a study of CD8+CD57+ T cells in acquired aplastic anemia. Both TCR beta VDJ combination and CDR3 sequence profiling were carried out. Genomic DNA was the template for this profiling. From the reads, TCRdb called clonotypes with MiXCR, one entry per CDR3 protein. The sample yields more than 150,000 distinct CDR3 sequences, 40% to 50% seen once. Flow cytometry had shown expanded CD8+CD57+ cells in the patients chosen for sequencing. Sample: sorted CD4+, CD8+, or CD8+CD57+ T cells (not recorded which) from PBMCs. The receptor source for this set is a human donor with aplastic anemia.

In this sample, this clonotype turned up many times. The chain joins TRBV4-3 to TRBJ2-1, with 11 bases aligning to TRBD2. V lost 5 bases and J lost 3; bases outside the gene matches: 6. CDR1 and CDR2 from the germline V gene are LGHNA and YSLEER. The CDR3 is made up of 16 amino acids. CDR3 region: CASSGRGTSGYNEQFF. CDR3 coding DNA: TGCGCCAGCAGCGGCCGAGGGACTAGCGGCTACAATGAGCAGTTCTTC.

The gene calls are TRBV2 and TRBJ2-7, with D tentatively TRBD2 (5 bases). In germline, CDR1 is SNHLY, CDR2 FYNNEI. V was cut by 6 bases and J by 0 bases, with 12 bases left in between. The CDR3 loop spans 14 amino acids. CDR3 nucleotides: TGTGCCAGCAGCCTAGGGAGTCCCTCCTACGAGCAGTACTTC. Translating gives CASSLGSPSYEQYF.

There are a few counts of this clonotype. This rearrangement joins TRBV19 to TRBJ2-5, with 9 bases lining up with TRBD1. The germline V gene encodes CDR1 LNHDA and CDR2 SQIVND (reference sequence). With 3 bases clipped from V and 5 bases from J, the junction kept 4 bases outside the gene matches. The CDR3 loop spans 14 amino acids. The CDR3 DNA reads TGTGCCAGTAGTATCGGGGACAGGGATGAGACCCAGTACTTC. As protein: CASSIGDRDETQYF.

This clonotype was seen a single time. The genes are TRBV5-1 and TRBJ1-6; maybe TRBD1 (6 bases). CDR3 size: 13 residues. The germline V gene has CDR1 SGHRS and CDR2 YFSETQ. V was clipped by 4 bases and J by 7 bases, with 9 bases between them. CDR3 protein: CASSNGQNSPLHF. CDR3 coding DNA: TGCGCCAGCAGCAACGGACAGAATTCACCCCTCCACTTT.

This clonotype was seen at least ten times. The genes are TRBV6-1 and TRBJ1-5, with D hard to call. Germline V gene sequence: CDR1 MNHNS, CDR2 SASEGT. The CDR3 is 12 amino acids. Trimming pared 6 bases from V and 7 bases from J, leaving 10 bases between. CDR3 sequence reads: CASSPSGQPQHF. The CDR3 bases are TGTGCCAGCAGCCCCTCGGGGCAGCCCCAGCATTTT.

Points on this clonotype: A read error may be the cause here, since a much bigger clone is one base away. The CDR3 nucleotides are TGTGCCAGCAGCCAAGGCGGTCAGGGTTCGGGTCCACCCCTCCACTTT. Encoded protein: CASSQGGQGSGPPLHF. This chain links TRBV3-1 with TRBJ1-6; D possibly corresponds to TRBD1 (5 bases). The CDR3 runs to 16 residues. Per the germline V gene, CDR1 is LGHDT and CDR2 is YNNKEL (reference sequence). Between the trimmed V and J ends, which lost 1 base and 11 bases, there was a span of 18 bases.

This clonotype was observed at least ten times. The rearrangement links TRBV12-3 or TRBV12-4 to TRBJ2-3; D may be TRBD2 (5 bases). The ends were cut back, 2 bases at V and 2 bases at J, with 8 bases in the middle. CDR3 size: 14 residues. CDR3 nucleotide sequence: TGTGCCAGCAGTTTATCTAGCTACACAGATACGCAGTATTTT. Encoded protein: CASSLSSYTDTQYF.

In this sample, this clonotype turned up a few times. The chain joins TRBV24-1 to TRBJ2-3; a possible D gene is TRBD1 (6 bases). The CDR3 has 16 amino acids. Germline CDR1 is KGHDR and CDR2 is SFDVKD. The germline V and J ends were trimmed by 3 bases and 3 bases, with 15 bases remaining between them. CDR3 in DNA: TGTGCCACCAGTGATCCCAGGGGATTAAGGACAGATACGCAGTATTTT. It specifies CATSDPRGLRTDTQYF.

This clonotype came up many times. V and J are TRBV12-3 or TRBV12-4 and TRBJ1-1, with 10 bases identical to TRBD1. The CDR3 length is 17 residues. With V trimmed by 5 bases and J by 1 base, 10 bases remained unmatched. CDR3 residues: CASSRDRGRGENTEAFF. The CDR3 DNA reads TGTGCCAGCAGTCGCGACAGGGGGCGAGGGGAGAACACTGAAGCTTTCTTT.

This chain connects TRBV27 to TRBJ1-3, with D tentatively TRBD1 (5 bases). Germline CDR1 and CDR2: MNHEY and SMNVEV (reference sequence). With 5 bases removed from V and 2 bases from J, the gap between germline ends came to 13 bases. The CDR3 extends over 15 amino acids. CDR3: CASSEMGTAGNTIYF. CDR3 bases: TGTGCCAGCAGTGAAATGGGGACCGCTGGAAACACCATATATTTT.

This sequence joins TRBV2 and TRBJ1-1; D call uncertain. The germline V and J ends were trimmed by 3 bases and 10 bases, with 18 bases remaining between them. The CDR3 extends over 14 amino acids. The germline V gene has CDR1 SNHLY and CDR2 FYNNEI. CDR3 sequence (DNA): TGTGCCAGCAGTGATCCTCCAACAGTGCTGGCAGCTTTCTTT. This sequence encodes CASSDPPTVLAAFF. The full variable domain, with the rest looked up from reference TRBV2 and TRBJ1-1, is EPEVTQTPSHQVTQMGQEVILRCVPISNHLYFYWYRQILGQKVEFLVSFYNNEISEKSEIFDDQFSVERPDGSNFTLKIRSTKLEDSAMYFCASSDPPTVLAAFFGQGTRLTVV.

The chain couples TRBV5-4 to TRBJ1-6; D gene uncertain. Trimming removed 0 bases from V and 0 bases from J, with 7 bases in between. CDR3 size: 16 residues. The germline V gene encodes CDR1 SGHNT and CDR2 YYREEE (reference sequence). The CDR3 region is CASSLDRHSYNSPLHF. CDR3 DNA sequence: TGTGCCAGCAGCTTGGACCGCCACTCCTATAATTCACCCCTCCACTTT.

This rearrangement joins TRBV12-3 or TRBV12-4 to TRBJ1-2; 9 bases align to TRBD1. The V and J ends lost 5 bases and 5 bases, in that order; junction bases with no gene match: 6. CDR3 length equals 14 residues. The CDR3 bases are TGTGCCAGCAGTCCGGGACAGGGCAGATATGGCTACACCTTC. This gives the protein CASSPGQGRYGYTF.

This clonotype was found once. In DNA form, the CDR3 reads TGCAGCGTTGTAAGTCCTGCTGGAAACACCATATATTTT. Protein product: CSVVSPAGNTIYF. V usage is TRBV29-1 and J usage is TRBJ1-3, with D hard to call. Germline V CDR1 and CDR2: SQVTM, ANQGSEA. The V end was cut by 4 bases, the J end by 2 bases, with 9 bases between. This CDR3 has 13 residues.

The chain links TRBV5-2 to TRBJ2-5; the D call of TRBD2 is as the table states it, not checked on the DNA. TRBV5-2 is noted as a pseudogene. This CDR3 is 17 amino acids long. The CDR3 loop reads CASNSPTSGTRAETQYF. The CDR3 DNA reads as TGTGCCAGCAACTCCCCGACTAGCGGGACCCGGGCAGAGACCCAGTACTTC.

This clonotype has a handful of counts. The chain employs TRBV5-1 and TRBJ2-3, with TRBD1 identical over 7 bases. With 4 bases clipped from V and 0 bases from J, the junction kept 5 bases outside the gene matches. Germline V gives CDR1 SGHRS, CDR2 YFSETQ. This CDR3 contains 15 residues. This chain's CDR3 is CASSKIQGSTDTQYF. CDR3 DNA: TGCGCCAGCAGCAAGATACAGGGGAGCACAGATACGCAGTATTTT. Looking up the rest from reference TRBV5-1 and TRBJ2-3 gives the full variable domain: KAGVTQTPRYLIKTRGQQVTLSCSPISGHRSVSWYQQTPGQGLQFLFEYFSETQRNKGNFPGRFSGRQFSNSRSEMNVSTLELGDSALYLCASSKIQGSTDTQYFGPGTRLTVL.

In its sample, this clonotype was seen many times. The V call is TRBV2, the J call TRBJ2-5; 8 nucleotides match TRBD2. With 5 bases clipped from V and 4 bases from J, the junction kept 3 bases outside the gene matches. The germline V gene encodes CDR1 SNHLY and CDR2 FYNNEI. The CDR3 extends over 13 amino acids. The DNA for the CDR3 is TGTGCCAGCAGTCGGGGGGGGGTAGAGACCCAGTACTTC. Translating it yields CASSRGGVETQYF.

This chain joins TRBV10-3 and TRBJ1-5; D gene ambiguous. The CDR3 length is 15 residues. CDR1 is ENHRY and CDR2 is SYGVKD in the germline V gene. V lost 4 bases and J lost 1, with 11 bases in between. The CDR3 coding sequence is TGTGCCATCAGTGTTGAGTTTCACAGCAATCAGCCCCAGCATTTT. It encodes CAISVEFHSNQPQHF.

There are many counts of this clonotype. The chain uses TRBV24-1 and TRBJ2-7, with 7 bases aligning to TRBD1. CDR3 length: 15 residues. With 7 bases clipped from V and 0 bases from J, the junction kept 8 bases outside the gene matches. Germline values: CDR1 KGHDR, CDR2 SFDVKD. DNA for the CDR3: TGTGCCACCAGATACAGGGGCCCAAGCTCCTACGAGCAGTACTTC. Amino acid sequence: CATRYRGPSSYEQYF.

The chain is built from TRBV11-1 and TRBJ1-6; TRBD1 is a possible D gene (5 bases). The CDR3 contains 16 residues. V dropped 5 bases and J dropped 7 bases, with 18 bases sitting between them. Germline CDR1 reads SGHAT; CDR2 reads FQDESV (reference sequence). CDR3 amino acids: CASSPRQTDRNSPLHF. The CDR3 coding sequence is TGTGCCAGCAGCCCTAGACAGACAGACCGCAATTCACCCCTCCACTTT. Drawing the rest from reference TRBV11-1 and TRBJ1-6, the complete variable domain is EAEVAQSPRYKITEKSQAVAFWCDPISGHATLYWYRQILGQGPELLVQFQDESVVDDSQLPKDRFSAERLKGVDSTLKIQPAELGDSAMYLCASSPRQTDRNSPLHFGNGTRLTVT.

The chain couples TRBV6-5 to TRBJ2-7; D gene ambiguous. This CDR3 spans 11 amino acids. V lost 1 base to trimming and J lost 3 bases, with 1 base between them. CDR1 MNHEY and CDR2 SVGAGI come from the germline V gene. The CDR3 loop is CASSYYYEQYF. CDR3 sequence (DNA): TGTGCCAGCAGTTACTACTACGAGCAGTACTTC.

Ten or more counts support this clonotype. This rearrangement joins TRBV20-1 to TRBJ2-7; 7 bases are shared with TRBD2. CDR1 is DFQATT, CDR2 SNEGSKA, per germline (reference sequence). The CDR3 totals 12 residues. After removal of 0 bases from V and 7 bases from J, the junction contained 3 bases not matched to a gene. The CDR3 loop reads CSAREGGKEQYF. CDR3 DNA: TGCAGTGCTAGAGAGGGAGGGAAAGAGCAGTACTTC.

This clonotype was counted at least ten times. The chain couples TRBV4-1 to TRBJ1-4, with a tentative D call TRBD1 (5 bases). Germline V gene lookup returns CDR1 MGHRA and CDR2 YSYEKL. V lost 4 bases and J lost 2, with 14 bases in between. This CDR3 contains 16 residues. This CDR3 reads CASSPREHITNEKLFF. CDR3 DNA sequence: TGCGCCAGCAGCCCCAGGGAGCACATCACTAATGAAAAACTGTTTTTT.

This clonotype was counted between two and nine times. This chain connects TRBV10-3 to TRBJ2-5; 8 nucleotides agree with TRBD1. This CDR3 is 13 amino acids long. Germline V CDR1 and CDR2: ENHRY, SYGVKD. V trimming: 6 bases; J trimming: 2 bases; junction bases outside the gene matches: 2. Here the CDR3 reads CAIRGQGQETQYF. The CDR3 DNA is TGTGCCATCAGAGGACAGGGACAAGAGACCCAGTACTTC.